This T cell receptor beta chain was observed in a study of blood T cell repertoires in COVID-19. This CDR3 spans 11 amino acids. CDR1 is SGHNT and CDR2 is YYREEE in the germline V gene (reference sequence). Trimming cost V 7 bases and J 6 bases, with 9 bases left between them. In the original analysis: Amplification from reference gene primers served as the basis for estimated nucleated cell counts. Clones were sequenced by immunoSEQ multiplex PCR, and TCRdb holds only the in-frame ones, with some missing. The V and J calls and clone size come from that table; D and trimming were worked out from the DNA. The profile covers over 150,000 clones, with approximately 88% appearing a single time and 2.5% to 3.5% taken by the ten largest.

Sequencing was carried out using peripheral blood. This clonotype originated in a woman aged 60-75 years with acute or convalescent COVID-19. This rearrangement joins TRBV5-4 to TRBJ2-3; D ambiguous. This CDR3 reads CASLSGDTQYF. The CDR3 DNA reads as TGTGCCAGCCTCTCCGGGGATACGCAGTATTTT.